This T cell receptor beta chain was observed in a study of blood T cell repertoires in COVID-19. As for the study in general: Collection of acute and convalescent COVID-19 samples took place in the United States, Italy and Spain. The analysed material was cDNA or gDNA that came from T cells, B-cell-depleted T cells, or PBMCs.

Germline-derived CDR1 and CDR2 are ENHRY and SYGVKD. V lost 5 bases to trimming and J lost 6 bases; unmatched junction nucleotides: 10. The CDR3 is made up of 16 amino acids. Per the original data handling: Estimation of nucleated cell counts relied on the amplification of reference gene primers. Data came from immunoSEQ multiplex PCR; TCRdb stores just in-frame clones and leaves some out. D and trimming were read from the DNA, whereas the V and J calls and clone size are those reported in that table. The table includes about 140,000 clones, around nine tenths detected once. The specimen was peripheral blood. The chain uses TRBV10-3 and TRBJ2-2; 9 bases are shared with TRBD2. The sequence derives from a man between 60 and 75 years old with active or convalescent COVID-19. The CDR3 nucleotides are TGTGCCATCAGTCCCCGACTAGCGGAGGGGGCCGGGGAGCTGTTTTTT. Protein: CAISPRLAEGAGELFF.